A single sample is the source of the 6 T cell receptor beta chains below, sequenced in a study of T cells in narcolepsy. Assay: immunoSEQ multiplex PCR; the TCRdb copy retains only in-frame clones and omits some. The sample contains about 32,000 clones, 80% to 85% of which appear only once. Sequenced material: memory (CD45RA-) CD4+ T cells from blood. The source of these receptors is a human donor in good health.

This sequence joins TRBV5-4 and TRBJ1-1; tentatively, D is TRBD1 (6 bases). Germline CDR1 reads SGHNT; CDR2 reads YYREEE (reference sequence). The CDR3 spans 13 residues. The CDR3 DNA reads as TGTGCTACCTTAGGGGGGCTGAACACTGAAGCTTTCTTT. Encoded protein: CATLGGLNTEAFF.

V gene TRBV14 combines with J gene TRBJ1-2, with D possibly matching TRBD1 (5 bases). The CDR3 length is 15 residues. V dropped 1 base and J dropped 4 bases, with 13 bases sitting between them. CDR1 is SGHDN, CDR2 FVKESK, per germline. Here the CDR3 reads CASSQGQGVGYGYTF. CDR3 bases: TGTGCCAGCAGCCAAGGCCAGGGAGTCGGCTATGGCTACACCTTC.

This clone was observed a few times. The V call is TRBV10-3, the J call TRBJ2-7; D is ambiguous. The CDR3 contains 13 residues. Per germline, CDR1 ENHRY and CDR2 SYGVKD. V lost 0 bases, J lost 4 bases, and 7 bases lay in between. The CDR3 sequence: CAISESTKYEQYV. The CDR3 nucleotides are TGTGCCATCAGTGAGTCAACTAAATACGAGCAGTACGTC.

This clone was recorded only once. The rearrangement joins TRBV5-4 to TRBJ1-5; perhaps TRBD1 as D (6 bases). The V and J ends lost 0 bases and 3 bases respectively, with 7 bases between them. Germline lookup yields CDR1 SGHNT and CDR2 YYREEE (reference sequence). The CDR3 is 14 residues long. The CDR3 region has the DNA TGTGCCAGCAGCTTGGCAGGGGTCAATCAGCCCCAGCATTTT. Amino acid sequence: CASSLAGVNQPQHF.

The chain has TRBV5-6 and TRBJ2-2; 11 nucleotides align to TRBD2. V lost 4 bases to trimming and J lost 7 bases; unmatched junction nucleotides: 9. This CDR3 spans 16 amino acids. Germline loops: CDR1 SGHDT, CDR2 YYEEEE. Here the CDR3 reads CASSEGLAVFVGELFF. In DNA, the CDR3 is TGTGCCAGCAGCGAGGGACTAGCGGTTTTTGTCGGGGAGCTGTTTTTT. Based on the CDR3 plus reference TRBV5-6 and TRBJ2-2, the full variable domain is DAGVTQSPTHLIKTRGQQVTLRCSPKSGHDTVSWYQQALGQGPQFIFQYYEEEERQRGNFPDRFSGHQFPNYSSELNVNALLLGDSALYLCASSEGLAVFVGELFFGEGSRLTVL.

CDR3 DNA: TGTGCCAGCTCACCCGAGGGGAGATTGAACACTGAAGCTTTCTTT. Its protein is CASSPEGRLNTEAFF. The chain has TRBV18 and TRBJ1-1; possible D gene TRBD1, 5 bases. The V end was cut by 3 bases, the J end by 0 bases, with 11 bases between. The CDR3 is 15 residues long. CDR1 is KGHSH, CDR2 LQKENI, per germline. The variable domain in full, with the rest retrieved from reference TRBV18 and TRBJ1-1, is NAGVMQNPRHLVRRRGQEARLRCSPMKGHSHVYWYRQLPEEGLKFMVYLQKENIIDESGMPKERFSAEFPKEGPSILRIQQVVRGDSAAYFCASSPEGRLNTEAFFGQGTRLTVV.